These 3 T cell receptor beta chains came from one sample sequenced in a study of blood T cell repertoires in COVID-19. Profiling relied on immunoSEQ multiplex PCR, and the TCRdb table lists in-frame clones only, not all of them. Of 20,000 to 25,000 clones listed, 80% to 90% were seen once; the top ten hold 25%. What was sequenced was peripheral blood. Receptors originate from a human donor with active COVID-19. The donor label of this sample is uncertain.

The V call is TRBV28, the J call TRBJ2-5; D gene unclear. Germline CDR1 and CDR2: MDHEN and SYDVKM. With 6 bases removed from V and 2 bases from J, the gap between germline ends came to 13 bases. This CDR3 is built from 14 residues. CDR3 nucleotides: TGTGCCAGCAGGGCAGCGAAGTTGCAAGAGACCCAGTACTTC. Translated, it gives CASRAAKLQETQYF.

The chain links TRBV9 to TRBJ1-2; D gene uncertain. Trimming shortened V by 0 bases and J by 6 bases, and 9 bases separated the two germline ends. This CDR3 has 13 residues. From germline, CDR1 is SGDLS and CDR2 YYNGEE. The CDR3 region is CASSVERPNGYTF. The CDR3 coding sequence is TGTGCCAGCAGCGTAGAGCGTCCCAATGGCTACACCTTC.

The chain combines TRBV5-1 with TRBJ1-1; perhaps TRBD1 as D (5 bases). The CDR3 is 13 residues long. Trimming pared 1 base from V and 8 bases from J, leaving 12 bases between. Germline-derived CDR1 and CDR2 are SGHRS and YFSETQ. The CDR3 spells CASSLSREGEAFF. The CDR3 DNA follows: TGCGCCAGCAGCTTGAGCAGGGAGGGCGAAGCTTTCTTT.